Listed below are T cell receptor beta chains from one sample, sequenced in a study of T-cell memory formation after mild COVID-19. TCRdb called the 5' RACE reads again in MiXCR, with one record for every CDR3 protein. This sample yields some 410,000 distinct CDR3 sequences, of which more than 20% are seen a single time; about an eighth belongs to the top ten. The sequenced sample consisted of PBMCs or a T cell subset sorted from them (not recorded which). Receptors were obtained from an adult woman who had mild COVID-19 (a few samples of this study predate the infection). Cell type and time point are not known. The CDR3 runs from the conserved cysteine through the conserved F or W. A D gene is named only where the DNA matches it firmly. Only part of the rows carry a size: once, few, many, or a class if the clone is expanded.

-,TRBV3-1,TRBJ1-1,TRBD1,TGTGCCAGCAGCCGTCGGACAGGGTTCAACACTGAAGCTTTCTTT,CASSRRTGFNTEAFF
many,TRBV5-1,TRBJ2-7,TRBD2,TGCGCCAGCAGCATCGGGACTACCTACGAGCAGTACTTC,CASSIGTTYEQYF
few,TRBV5-1,TRBJ1-1,-,TGCGCCAGCAGCTCCATTCTGGGGGATACTGAAGCTTTCTTT,CASSSILGDTEAFF
-,TRBV11-3,TRBJ2-1,-,TGTGCCAGCAGCTTAGTGGGCTCAACCGTCTACAATGAGCAGTTCTTC,CASSLVGSTVYNEQFF
few,TRBV5-1,TRBJ2-2,-,TGCGCCAGCAGCTTGGGGCCACCAACCGGGGAGCTGTTTTTT,CASSLGPPTGELFF
-,TRBV12-3/TRBV12-4,TRBJ2-1,-,TGTGCCAGCAGTTTAAGGGTGGGTGCCACCTACAATGAGCAGTTCTTC,CASSLRVGATYNEQFF
few,TRBV28,TRBJ2-7,-,TGTGCCAGCAGAACAGCTCTATCCGCCGAGCAGTACTTC,CASRTALSAEQYF
-,TRBV28,TRBJ2-7,TRBD2,TGTGCCAGCAGTGTAGCGGGATTGTACGAGCAGTACTTC,CASSVAGLYEQYF
-,TRBV24-1,TRBJ2-7,-,TGTGCCACCAGTGCAGGCGAAGCCCTATACGAGCAGTACTTC,CATSAGEALYEQYF
few,TRBV5-1,TRBJ2-1,-,TGCGCCAGCAGTCAGGACGTTAGCTCCTACAATGAGCAGTTCTTC,CASSQDVSSYNEQFF
few,TRBV2,TRBJ2-7,-,TGTGCCAGCAGTGAATGGGTCGGCGGGGTCTCCTACGAGCAGTACTTC,CASSEWVGGVSYEQYF
few,TRBV20-1,TRBJ2-5,TRBD1,TGCAGTGCTAGAGATATGAGGGGGCTCACGGAGACCCAGTACTTC,CSARDMRGLTETQYF
-,TRBV28,TRBJ1-2,-,TGTGCCAGCAGTTTTGGGTTAGCTAACTATGGCTACACCTTC,CASSFGLANYGYTF